This passage covers 8 T cell receptor beta chains from one sample sequenced in a study of control samples from healthy donors and cancer patients. Some clones are missing from TCRdb's copy, which holds only in-frame ones; the method was immunoSEQ multiplex PCR. This table has over 100,000 clones, 92% appearing once. Sequences were obtained from blood. These receptors were obtained from a woman in her forties or fifties in good health.

V is TRBV20-1 and J is TRBJ1-5; D remains unclear. This CDR3 spans 11 amino acids. The germline gives CDR1 DFQATT, CDR2 SNEGSKA (reference sequence). V was cut by 3 bases and J by 6 bases, with 6 bases left in between. The CDR3 DNA reads as TGCAGTGCTAGGGCGGGTCAGCCCCAGCATTTT. Encoded protein: CSARAGQPQHF.

The CDR3 DNA reads as TGTGCCAGCGCCAAAGAGGGGGCGCTTGCCAAAAACATTCAGTACTTC. As protein: CASAKEGALAKNIQYF. This chain connects TRBV7-9 to TRBJ2-4, with TRBD1 matching 7 bases. Germline assignment: CDR1 SEHNR and CDR2 FQNEAQ (reference sequence). The CDR3 has 16 amino acids. V shed 8 bases and J 1 base; nucleotides not matched to a gene: 11.

This chain uses TRBV28 with TRBJ2-1, with 14 bases aligning to TRBD2. Germline CDR1 reads MDHEN; CDR2 reads SYDVKM. After removal of 6 bases from V and 8 bases from J, the junction contained 12 bases not matched to a gene. The CDR3 runs to 17 residues. CDR3 sequence (DNA): TGTGCCAGCAGCCCTTCGGGACTAGCGGGAGTGCTCTATGAGCAGTTCTTC. Translation gives CASSPSGLAGVLYEQFF.

The genes are TRBV2 and TRBJ2-2; no definite D call. Germline loops: CDR1 SNHLY, CDR2 FYNNEI. Trimming removed 2 bases at V and 1 base at J, with 8 bases between. This CDR3 contains 15 residues. CDR3 DNA: TGTGCCAGCAGTGAACATACCCTGAACACCGGGGAGCTGTTTTTT. Translating gives CASSEHTLNTGELFF. The variable domain in full, completed from reference TRBV2 and TRBJ2-2, reads EPEVTQTPSHQVTQMGQEVILRCVPISNHLYFYWYRQILGQKVEFLVSFYNNEISEKSEIFDDQFSVERPDGSNFTLKIRSTKLEDSAMYFCASSEHTLNTGELFFGEGSRLTVL.

The V and J genes are TRBV5-1 and TRBJ1-2; possible D gene TRBD1, 5 bases. This CDR3 region has 13 residues. The V end lost 7 bases, the J end lost 1 base, and 11 bases lay between the germline ends. In germline, CDR1 is SGHRS, CDR2 YFSETQ. The CDR3 protein is CASRDADNYGYTF. CDR3 in DNA: TGCGCCAGCCGGGACGCTGATAACTATGGCTACACCTTC.

As to this clone: Additional DNA sequences in this sample encode the identical CDR3. This rearrangement joins TRBV5-1 to TRBJ2-7; weak D call: TRBD2 (6 bases). Trimming pared 0 bases from V and 10 bases from J, leaving 14 bases between. From germline, CDR1 is SGHRS and CDR2 YFSETQ. The CDR3 sequence is 13 residues long. CDR3 residues: CASSLGRGGEQYF. Written as DNA, the CDR3 is TGCGCCAGCAGCTTGGGACGGGGCGGGGAACAGTACTTC.

The rearrangement links TRBV10-3 to TRBJ1-3, with TRBD1 matching 8 bases. The CDR3 spans 14 residues. Germline lookup yields CDR1 ENHRY and CDR2 SYGVKD. Trimming removed 6 bases from V and 2 bases from J; junction bases left unmatched: 3. This CDR3 reads CAIRDREPGNTIYF. The CDR3 region has the DNA TGTGCCATCAGGGACAGGGAGCCTGGAAACACCATATATTTT.

The chain joins TRBV7-9 to TRBJ1-2, with D possibly TRBD1 on 5 matching bases. The CDR3 is 14 residues long. The V gene lost 5 bases and the J gene lost 4 bases, with 14 bases spanning the gap. Germline CDR1 is SEHNR and CDR2 is FQNEAQ (reference sequence). The CDR3: CASSKEQAVYGYTF. The CDR3 DNA follows: TGTGCCAGCAGCAAAGAACAGGCCGTCTATGGCTACACCTTC. The variable domain in full, with the rest retrieved from reference TRBV7-9 and TRBJ1-2, is DTGVSQNPRHKITKRGQNVTFRCDPISEHNRLYWYRQTLGQGPEFLTYFQNEAQLEKSRLLSDRFSAERPKGSFSTLEIQRTEQGDSAMYLCASSKEQAVYGYTFGSGTRLTVV.